This T cell receptor beta chain derives from a study of T-cell memory formation after mild COVID-19. Study outcomes and limitations: In pre-infection memory, a portion of responding clones appeared, which suggested that cross-reactive memory joined.

TCRdb called the 5' RACE reads again in MiXCR, with one record for every CDR3 protein. The sample includes just over 350,000 distinct CDR3 sequences, approximately 15% of them seen just once. This clonotype was detected a few times. Its antigen remains unidentified. Between the trimmed V and J ends, which lost 7 bases and 2 bases, there was a span of 7 bases. This CDR3 spans 12 amino acids. The chain combines TRBV12-3 or TRBV12-4 with TRBJ2-3, with D uncertain. The clonotype originates from a man aged 18 to 30 who had mild COVID-19 (a few samples of this study predate the infection). Cell type and time point are not known. Sequenced: PBMCs or a T cell subset sorted from them (not recorded which). The chain's CDR3 is CASIGLTDTQYF. CDR3 DNA sequence: TGTGCCAGCATTGGGCTCACAGATACGCAGTATTTT.